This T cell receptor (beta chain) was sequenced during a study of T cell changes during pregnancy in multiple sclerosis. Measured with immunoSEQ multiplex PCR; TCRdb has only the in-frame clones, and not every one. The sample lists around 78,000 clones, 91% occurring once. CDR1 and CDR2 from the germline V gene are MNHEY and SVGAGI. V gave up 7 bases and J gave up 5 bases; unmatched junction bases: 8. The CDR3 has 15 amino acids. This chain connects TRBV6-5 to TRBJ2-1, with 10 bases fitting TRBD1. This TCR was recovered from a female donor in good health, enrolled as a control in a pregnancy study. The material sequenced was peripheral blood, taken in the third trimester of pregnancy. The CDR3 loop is CASTRPGQGNNEQFF. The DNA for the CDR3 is TGTGCCAGCACCAGGCCGGGACAGGGGAACAATGAGCAGTTCTTC.